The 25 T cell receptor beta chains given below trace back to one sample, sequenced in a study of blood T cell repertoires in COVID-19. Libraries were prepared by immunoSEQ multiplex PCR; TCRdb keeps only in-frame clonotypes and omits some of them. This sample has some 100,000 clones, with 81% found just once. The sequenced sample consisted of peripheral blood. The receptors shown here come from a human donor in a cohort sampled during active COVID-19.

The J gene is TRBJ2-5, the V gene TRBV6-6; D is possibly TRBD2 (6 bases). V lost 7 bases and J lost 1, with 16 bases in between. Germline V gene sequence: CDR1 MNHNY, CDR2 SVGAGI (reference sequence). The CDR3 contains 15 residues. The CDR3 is CASIDFFGGQETQYF. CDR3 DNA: TGTGCCAGCATTGACTTTTTCGGGGGCCAAGAGACCCAGTACTTC.

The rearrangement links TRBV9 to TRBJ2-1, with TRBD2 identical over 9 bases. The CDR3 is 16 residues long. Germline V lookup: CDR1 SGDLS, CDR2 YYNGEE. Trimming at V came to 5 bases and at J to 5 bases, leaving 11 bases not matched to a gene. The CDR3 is CASRPGASGTHNEQFF. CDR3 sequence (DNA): TGTGCCAGCAGACCGGGGGCTAGCGGGACCCACAATGAGCAGTTCTTC.

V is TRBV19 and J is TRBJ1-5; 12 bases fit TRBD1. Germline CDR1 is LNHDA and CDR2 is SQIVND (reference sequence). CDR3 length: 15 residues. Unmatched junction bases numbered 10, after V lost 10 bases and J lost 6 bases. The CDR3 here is CATRRDRGLSQPQHF. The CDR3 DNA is TGTGCCACCAGGAGGGACAGGGGGCTAAGTCAGCCCCAGCATTTT.

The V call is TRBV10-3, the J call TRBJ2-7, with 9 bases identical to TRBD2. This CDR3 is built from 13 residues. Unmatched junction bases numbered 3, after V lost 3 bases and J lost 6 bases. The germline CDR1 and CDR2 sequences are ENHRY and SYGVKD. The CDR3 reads CAISDSGGLEQYF. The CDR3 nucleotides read TGTGCCATCAGTGATAGCGGGGGCCTCGAGCAGTACTTC.

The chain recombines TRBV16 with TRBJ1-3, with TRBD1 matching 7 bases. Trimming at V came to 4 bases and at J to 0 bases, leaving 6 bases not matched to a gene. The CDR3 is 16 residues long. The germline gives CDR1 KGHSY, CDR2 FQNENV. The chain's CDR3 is CASSLRQGRSGNTIYF. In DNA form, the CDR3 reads TGTGCCAGCAGCCTAAGACAGGGCCGCTCTGGAAACACCATATATTTT.

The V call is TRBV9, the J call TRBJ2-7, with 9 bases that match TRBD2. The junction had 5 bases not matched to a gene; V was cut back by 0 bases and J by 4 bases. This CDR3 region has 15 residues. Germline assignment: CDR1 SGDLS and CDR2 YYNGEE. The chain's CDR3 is CASSVDTSGLYEQYF. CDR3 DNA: TGTGCCAGCAGCGTAGACACTAGCGGGCTGTACGAGCAGTACTTC.

In nucleotides, the CDR3 is TGTGCCAGCAGCTTCGGACAGGGCTCGGCCGGGGAGCTGTTTTTT. Encoded protein: CASSFGQGSAGELFF. The chain carries TRBV7-7 and TRBJ2-2, with 8 bases matching TRBD1. CDR3 length: 15 amino acids. V was pared by 3 bases and J by 6 bases, with 6 bases of the junction left unmatched. The V gene's germline CDR1 is SSHAT and CDR2 FNYEAQ (reference sequence).

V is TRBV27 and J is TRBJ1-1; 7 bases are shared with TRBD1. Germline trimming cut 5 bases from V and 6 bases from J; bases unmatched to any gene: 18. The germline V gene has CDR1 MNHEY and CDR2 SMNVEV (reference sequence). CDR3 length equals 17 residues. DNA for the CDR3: TGTGCCAGCAGTCGCTCCCGGGACAGTGGAAGTGTGCCTGAAGCTTTCTTT. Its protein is CASSRSRDSGSVPEAFF.

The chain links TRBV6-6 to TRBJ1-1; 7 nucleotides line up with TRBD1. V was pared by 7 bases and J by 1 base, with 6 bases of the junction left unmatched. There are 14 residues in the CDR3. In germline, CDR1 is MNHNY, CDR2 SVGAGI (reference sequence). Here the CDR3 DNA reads TGTGCCAGCAACTCGGGACAGCAGAACACTGAAGCTTTCTTT. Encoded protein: CASNSGQQNTEAFF.

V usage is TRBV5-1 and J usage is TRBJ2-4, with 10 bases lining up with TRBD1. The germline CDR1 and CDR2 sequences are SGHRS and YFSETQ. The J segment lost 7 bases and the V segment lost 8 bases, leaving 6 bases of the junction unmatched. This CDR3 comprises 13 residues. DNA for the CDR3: TGCGCCAGGGCCCGGACAGGGGGGAACATTCAGTACTTC. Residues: CARARTGGNIQYF.

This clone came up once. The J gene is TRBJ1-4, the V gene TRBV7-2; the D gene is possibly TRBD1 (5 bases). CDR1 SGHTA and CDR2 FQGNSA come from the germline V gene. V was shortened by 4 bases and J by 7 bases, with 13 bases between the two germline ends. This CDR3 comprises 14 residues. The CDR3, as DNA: TGTGCCAGCAGCTCCGGGGGGAATCTTGAAAAACTGTTTTTT. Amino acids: CASSSGGNLEKLFF.

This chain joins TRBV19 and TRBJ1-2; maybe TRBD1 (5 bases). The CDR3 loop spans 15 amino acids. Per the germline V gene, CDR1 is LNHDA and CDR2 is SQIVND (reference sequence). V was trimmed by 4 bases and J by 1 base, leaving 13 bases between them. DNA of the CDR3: TGTGCCAGTAGTAAGGGCGAAGGGGTTAACTATGGCTACACCTTC. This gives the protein CASSKGEGVNYGYTF.

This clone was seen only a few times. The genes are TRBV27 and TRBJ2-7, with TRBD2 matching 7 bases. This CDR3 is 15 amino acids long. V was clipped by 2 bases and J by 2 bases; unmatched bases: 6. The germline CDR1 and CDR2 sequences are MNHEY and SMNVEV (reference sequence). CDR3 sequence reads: CASSLKGGTTYEQYF. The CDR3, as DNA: TGTGCCAGCAGTTTAAAAGGCGGGACTACCTACGAGCAGTACTTC.

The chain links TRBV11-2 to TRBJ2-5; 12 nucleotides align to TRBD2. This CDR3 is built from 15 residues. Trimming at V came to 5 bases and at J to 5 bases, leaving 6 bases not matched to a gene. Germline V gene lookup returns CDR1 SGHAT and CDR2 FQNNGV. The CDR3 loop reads CASSPSSGGVETQYF. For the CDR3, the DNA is TGTGCCAGCAGCCCCTCTAGCGGGGGGGTCGAGACCCAGTACTTC.

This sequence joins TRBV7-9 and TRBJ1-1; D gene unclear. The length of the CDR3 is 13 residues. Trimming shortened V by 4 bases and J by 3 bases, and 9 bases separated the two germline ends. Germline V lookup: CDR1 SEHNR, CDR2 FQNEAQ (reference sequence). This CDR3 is CASSWIRDTEAFF. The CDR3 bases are TGTGCCAGCAGCTGGATCCGGGACACTGAAGCTTTCTTT.

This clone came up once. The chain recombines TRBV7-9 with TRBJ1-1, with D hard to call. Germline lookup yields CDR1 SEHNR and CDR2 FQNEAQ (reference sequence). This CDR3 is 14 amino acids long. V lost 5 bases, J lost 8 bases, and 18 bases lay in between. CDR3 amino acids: CASSQQWSGSEAFF. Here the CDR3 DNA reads TGTGCCAGCAGCCAACAGTGGTCCGGATCCGAAGCTTTCTTT.

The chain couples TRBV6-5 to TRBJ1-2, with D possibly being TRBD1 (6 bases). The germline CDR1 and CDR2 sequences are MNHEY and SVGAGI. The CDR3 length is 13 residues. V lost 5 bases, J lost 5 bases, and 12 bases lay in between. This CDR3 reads CASSTRGAYGYTF. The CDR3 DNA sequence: TGTGCCAGCAGTACCCGGGGGGCGTATGGCTACACCTTC.

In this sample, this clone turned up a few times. CDR3 region: CASSQVLRNTGELFF. DNA of the CDR3: TGTGCCAGCAGCCAAGTACTAAGGAACACCGGGGAGCTGTTTTTT. The V gene is TRBV3-1 (or the pseudogene TRBV3-2), the J gene TRBJ2-2; no definite D call. Trimming pared 1 base from V and 1 base from J, leaving 7 bases between. Germline V lookup: CDR1 LGHDT, CDR2 YNNKEL (reference sequence). The length of the CDR3 is 15 residues.

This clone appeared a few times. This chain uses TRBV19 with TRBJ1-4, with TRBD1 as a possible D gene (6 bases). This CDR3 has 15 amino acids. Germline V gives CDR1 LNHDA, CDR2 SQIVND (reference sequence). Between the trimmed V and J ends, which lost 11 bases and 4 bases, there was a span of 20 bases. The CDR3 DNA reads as TGTGCCCCGCCCGATCGGGCCAGGGGTAATGAAAAACTGTTTTTT. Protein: CAPPDRARGNEKLFF.

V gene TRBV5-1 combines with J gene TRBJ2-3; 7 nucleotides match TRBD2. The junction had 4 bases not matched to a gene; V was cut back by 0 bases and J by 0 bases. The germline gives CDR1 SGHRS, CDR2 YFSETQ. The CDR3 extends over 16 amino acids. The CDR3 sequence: CASSLAVRESTDTQYF. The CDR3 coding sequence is TGCGCCAGCAGCTTGGCCGTGCGGGAGAGCACAGATACGCAGTATTTT. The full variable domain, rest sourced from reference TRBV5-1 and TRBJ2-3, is KAGVTQTPRYLIKTRGQQVTLSCSPISGHRSVSWYQQTPGQGLQFLFEYFSETQRNKGNFPGRFSGRQFSNSRSEMNVSTLELGDSALYLCASSLAVRESTDTQYFGPGTRLTVL.

CDR3 coding DNA: TGTGCCAGCAGCTCACTACGGCCGAGCTTATCCTACGAGCAGTACTTC. It codes for CASSSLRPSLSYEQYF. The rearrangement links TRBV6-2 or TRBV6-3 to TRBJ2-7, with unresolved D. Germline loops: CDR1 MNHEY, CDR2 SVGEGT. V gave up 6 bases and J gave up 1 base, with 19 bases separating them. The CDR3 consists of 16 residues.

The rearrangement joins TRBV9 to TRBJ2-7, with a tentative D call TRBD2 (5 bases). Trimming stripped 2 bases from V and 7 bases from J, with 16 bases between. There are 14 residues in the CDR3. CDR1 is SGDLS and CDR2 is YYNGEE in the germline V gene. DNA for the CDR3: TGTGCCAGCAGCGTGAGTCTGGGAGCTGGGGAGCAGTACTTC. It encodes CASSVSLGAGEQYF.

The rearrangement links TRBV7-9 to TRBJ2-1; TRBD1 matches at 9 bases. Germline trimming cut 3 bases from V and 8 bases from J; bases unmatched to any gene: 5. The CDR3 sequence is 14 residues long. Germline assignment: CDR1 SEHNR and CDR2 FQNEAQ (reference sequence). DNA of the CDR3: TGTGCCAGCAGCTTCGACAGGGGGTCTGATGAGCAGTTCTTC. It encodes CASSFDRGSDEQFF.

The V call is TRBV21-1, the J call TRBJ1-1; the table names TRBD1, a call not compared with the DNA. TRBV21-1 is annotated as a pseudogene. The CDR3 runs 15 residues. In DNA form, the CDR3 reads TGTGCCAGCAGCGCGCAGGTTCGAATGAACACTGAAGCTTTCTTT. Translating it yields CASSAQVRMNTEAFF.

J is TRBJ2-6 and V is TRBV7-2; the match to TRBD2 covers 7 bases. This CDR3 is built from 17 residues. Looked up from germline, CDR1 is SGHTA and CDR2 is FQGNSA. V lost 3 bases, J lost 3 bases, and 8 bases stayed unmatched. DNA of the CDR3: TGTGCCAGCAGCTTCTTTGGGAGCGGGGATGGGGCCAACGTCCTGACTTTC. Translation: CASSFFGSGDGANVLTF.